This T cell receptor beta chain emerged from a study of T cells in Graves' hyperthyroidism and ophthalmopathy (dated by TCRdb to the late 2010s). Context from the whole study: Peripheral blood samples were taken at the time of initial diagnosis, prior to any treatment. To identify TCR V-J signatures that set the groups apart, the researchers used a discovery cohort of 100 patients, made up of 40 to 45 with Graves' ophthalmopathy and 55 to 65 with stable Graves' hyperthyroidism. Prospective prediction of ophthalmopathy was tested in an independent validation cohort of approximately 19 hyperthyroidism patients and some 17 patients who later progressed to ophthalmopathy. For training and testing, the 100 or so patients in the discovery cohort were randomly divided in a 7:3 ratio. In addition, the study compared T-cell repertoires in thyroid tissue and in blood from five or six Graves' hyperthyroidism patients. After blood sampling, hyperthyroidism patients were treated with methimazole at a starting dose of 30 mg daily, and ophthalmopathy patients were treated with high-dose intravenous methylprednisolone. According to the paper, TCR Vbeta CDR3 sequencing was carried out on about 140 peripheral blood samples, which came from over 40 ophthalmopathy, 75 or so hyperthyroidism and approximately 17 progressor patients.

Summary of the overall study and its limitations: In validation, the model predicted progression to ophthalmopathy a median of approximately 6.6 months before onset, with approximately 70% sensitivity and 72.22% specificity. No statistical method was used to fix the sample size in advance, and group allocation was not hidden from the investigators. Most expanded thyroid clonotypes (frequency above 0.001) were also detected in blood, a finding suggesting that blood repertoires may reflect thyroid immune responses. In cross-validation, a model built on a 13 V-J signature told ophthalmopathy apart from stable hyperthyroidism with approximately 90% sensitivity and about 81% specificity, and in testing the same model reached 80%/75%.

Hyperthyroidism patients were aged 18 to 65 years and newly diagnosed, with disease duration of less than 2 months. Any patient with an uncontrolled infection, another autoimmune disease, pregnancy or lactation was excluded. Diagnoses were based on clinical symptoms, serum thyroxine and TRAb, thyroid ultrasound and orbital computed tomography. For progressor patients, blood was drawn at the first diagnosis of hyperthyroidism, before any ophthalmopathy symptoms had appeared. Ficoll-Paque density gradient centrifugation was used to isolate PBMCs from about 9 ml of fresh peripheral blood. Progressor patients were first diagnosed with Graves' hyperthyroidism and then developed ophthalmopathy during follow-up. Total RNA was extracted using Trizol reagent, and RNA quality was assessed on an Agilent 2100 Bioanalyzer. A note on this clonotype: Its target antigen remains unknown. No much larger clonotype is one base removed from it; base qualities were not supplied.

The TCR beta CDR3 regions were amplified from RNA transcripts. The first round of RT-PCR for the TCR CDR3 was performed with the HTBI primer set and the Qiagen OneStep RT-PCR kit. A second multiplex PCR round built the libraries, followed by size selection and purification. The libraries were sequenced on an Illumina HiSeq2000 using paired-end 100 bp reads. For the original study's pipeline: SOAPnuke was used to process the raw data, removing reads that contained adapters or uncalled bases, had a mean Phred below 15, or lacked an exact match to the constant primer or identifier. High-quality paired reads were merged with COPE v1.2.5, and unique nucleotide sequences were defined as clonotypes. Clonotypes were aligned to IMGT TRBV, TRBD and TRBJ reference segments using MiTCR v1.1. Analysis was restricted to V-J combinations with a frequency above 0.0001, which covered approximately 99% of repertoires. The TCS score was defined as F50 (clonal expansion) divided by E x V (chaos), with BLOSUM62-based TCRdist calculated between CDR3 peptides within each V-J. Welch's t-statistics and random forest reduced fewer than 600 V-J features to 13, which were used in a naive Bayes classifier (R e1071). Using fastp trimming at Q25 and MiXCR clonotype assembly, TCRdb reanalyzed the public sequencing data and kept in-frame beta chains. Under each unique CDR3 protein, matching rows form one entry showing the most common genes and DNA. TCRdb's processing, not the authors' own work, is the source of the V and J calls. The sample table lists about 260,000 distinct CDR3 sequences, less than 30% of them with a count of one. The top ten hold over 25% of the sample.

Sequenced input: blood. This clonotype was sampled from a man between 40 and 49 years old with Graves' hyperthyroidism that later progressed to Graves' ophthalmopathy.

The sequenced DNA is TGTGCCAGCAGATCCCCCGGTGTGAACACTGAAGCTTTCTTT. The resulting protein is CASRSPGVNTEAFF. The chain was built from TRBV28 and TRBJ1-1, with the identity of the D gene unclear. CDR1 and CDR2 (MDHEN, SYDVKM) derive from the germline V gene. Trimming at the junction amounts to 6 bases on V and 0 bases on J, and the germline ends lie 11 bases apart. Reading from cysteine to phenylalanine, the CDR3 counts 14 amino acids. Here the CDR3 DNA is all that survives: 42 bases in frame from base 1.